This entry concerns a single T cell receptor beta chain. Its antigen is undetermined. Constant-segment primers served in 5'RACE that generated TCR alpha and TCR beta cDNA libraries bearing sample barcodes and UMIs. A single record per CDR3 protein comes from TCRdb applying MiXCR to the 5' RACE reads. The top ten clones hold roughly two fifths of a sample with some 50,000 distinct CDR3 sequences, roughly 27% of them seen once. V was pared by 0 bases and J by 7 bases, with 13 bases between. This CDR3 region has 15 residues. Germline V gives CDR1 MGHRA, CDR2 YSYEKL. The sample belongs to a study of T-cell memory formation after mild COVID-19. Study-level background: For the most part, TCR clusters were specific to one donor.

Points from the study as a whole: Mainly CM and EM harbored the contracting CD4+ clones; mainly EMRA harbored the CD8+ ones.

V is TRBV4-1 and J is TRBJ1-5; D is undetermined. The sequencing input was PBMCs or a T cell subset sorted from them (not recorded which). This sequence originates from a man aged 18-30 years who had mild COVID-19 (a few samples of this study predate the infection). Cell type and time point are not known. CDR3 in amino acids: CASSQDAEGGQPQHF. The CDR3 bases are TGCGCCAGCAGCCAAGATGCCGAGGGAGGCCAGCCCCAGCATTTT.